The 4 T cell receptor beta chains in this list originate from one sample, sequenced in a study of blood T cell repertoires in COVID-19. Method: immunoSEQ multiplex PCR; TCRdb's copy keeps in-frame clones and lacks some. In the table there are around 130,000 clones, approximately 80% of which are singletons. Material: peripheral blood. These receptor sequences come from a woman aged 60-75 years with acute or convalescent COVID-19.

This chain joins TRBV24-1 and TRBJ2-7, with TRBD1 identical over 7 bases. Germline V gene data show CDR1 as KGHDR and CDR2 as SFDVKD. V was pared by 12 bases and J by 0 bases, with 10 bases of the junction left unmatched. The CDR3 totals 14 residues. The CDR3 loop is CAANDRDPSYEQYV. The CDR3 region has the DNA TGTGCCGCGAACGACAGGGACCCCTCCTACGAGCAGTACGTC.

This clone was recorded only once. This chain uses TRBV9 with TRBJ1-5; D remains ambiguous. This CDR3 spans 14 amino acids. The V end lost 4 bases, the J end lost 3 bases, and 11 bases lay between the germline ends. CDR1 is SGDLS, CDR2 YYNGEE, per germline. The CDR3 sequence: CASSTDGDNQPQHF. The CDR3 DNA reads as TGTGCCAGCAGCACGGACGGGGACAATCAGCCCCAGCATTTT.

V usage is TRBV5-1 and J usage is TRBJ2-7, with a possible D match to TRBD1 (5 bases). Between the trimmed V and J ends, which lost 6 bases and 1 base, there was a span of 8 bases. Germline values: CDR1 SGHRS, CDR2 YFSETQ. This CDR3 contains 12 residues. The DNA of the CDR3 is TGCGCCAGCAAACAGGATTCCTACGAGCAGTACTTC. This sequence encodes CASKQDSYEQYF.

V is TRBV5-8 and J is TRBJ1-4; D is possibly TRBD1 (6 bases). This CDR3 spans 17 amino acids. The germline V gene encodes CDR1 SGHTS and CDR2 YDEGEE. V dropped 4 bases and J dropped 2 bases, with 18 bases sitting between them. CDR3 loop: CASSRPGGALTNEKLFF. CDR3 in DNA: TGTGCCAGCAGCCGGCCGGGGGGGGCGTTGACTAATGAAAAACTGTTTTTT.